This T cell receptor (beta chain) came from a study of CD8 T cells in ankylosing spondylitis (dated 2017 in TCRdb). For context, the study as a whole: To find TCR variants linked to disease, the study profiled T cell receptor beta repertoires in ankylosing spondylitis patients and healthy donors. In total, the full study cohort was made up of 85 to 140 healthy donors and about two dozen ankylosing spondylitis patients. Peripheral blood samples were taken, and synovial fluid was additionally collected from ankylosing spondylitis patients.

This clonotype occurred many times. It lacks a known antigen. No base quality values were provided; no much bigger clone lies one nucleotide off. Sequenced using an Illumina HiSeq 2500. TCR beta libraries were prepared by quantitative 5'-RACE with molecular barcodes. In the authors' own workflow: Disease-linked TCR variants were identified with a new computational method built on a probabilistic model of VDJ rearrangement. TCRdb took the public reads, trimmed them with fastp at Q25, ran MiXCR for clone calling and kept in-frame beta chains. Each entry merges the rows of one CDR3 protein and shows their most common DNA and genes. The V and J calls, along with clone size, are taken from TCRdb and not from the paper's own processing. The sample table holds 45,000 to 65,000 distinct CDR3 sequences, of which roughly 7.3% were seen once. The ten largest clones represent around 7.8% of the sample. Overall results and qualifications from the work: A CD8+ phenotype was shown by the disease-linked clones, which were found at relatively low frequencies in peripheral blood. A TCR beta motif made up of several highly homologous amino acid variants appeared to be characteristic of blood from ankylosing spondylitis patients. Some TCR beta motif variants had previously been reported in synovial fluid and blood of reactive arthritis patients, which suggested common disease-initiation mechanisms. According to the report, matched synovial fluid samples from ankylosing spondylitis patients were significantly enriched for the disease-linked clones.

The sequence was obtained from a female donor with ankylosing spondylitis or in good health (not recorded which). The sequenced material came from blood, either unsorted or a sorted T cell fraction (not recorded which).

CDR3 loop: CASTGGSTDTQYF. The sequence in DNA is TGTGCCTCCACTGGGGGGAGCACAGATACGCAGTATTTT. The receptor chain draws on TRBV25-1 and TRBJ2-3, and the D gene may be TRBD2, 6 bases matching. Inclusive of the bounding cysteine and phenylalanine, the CDR3 is 13 residues long. Left in the record is the CDR3 DNA by itself, 39 bases read in frame from the first base. V is reduced by 11 bases and J by 0 bases, leaving a spacing of 12 bases between them. The germline V gene supplies CDR1 MGHDK and CDR2 SYGVNS. With the portions outside the CDR3 filled from the reference TRBV25-1 and TRBJ2-3 genes, the complete variable region becomes EADIYQTPRYLVIGTGKKITLECSQTMGHDKMYWYQQDPGMELHLIHYSYGVNSTEKGDLSSESTVSRIRTEHFPLTLESARPSHTSQYLCASTGGSTDTQYFGPGTRLTVL.